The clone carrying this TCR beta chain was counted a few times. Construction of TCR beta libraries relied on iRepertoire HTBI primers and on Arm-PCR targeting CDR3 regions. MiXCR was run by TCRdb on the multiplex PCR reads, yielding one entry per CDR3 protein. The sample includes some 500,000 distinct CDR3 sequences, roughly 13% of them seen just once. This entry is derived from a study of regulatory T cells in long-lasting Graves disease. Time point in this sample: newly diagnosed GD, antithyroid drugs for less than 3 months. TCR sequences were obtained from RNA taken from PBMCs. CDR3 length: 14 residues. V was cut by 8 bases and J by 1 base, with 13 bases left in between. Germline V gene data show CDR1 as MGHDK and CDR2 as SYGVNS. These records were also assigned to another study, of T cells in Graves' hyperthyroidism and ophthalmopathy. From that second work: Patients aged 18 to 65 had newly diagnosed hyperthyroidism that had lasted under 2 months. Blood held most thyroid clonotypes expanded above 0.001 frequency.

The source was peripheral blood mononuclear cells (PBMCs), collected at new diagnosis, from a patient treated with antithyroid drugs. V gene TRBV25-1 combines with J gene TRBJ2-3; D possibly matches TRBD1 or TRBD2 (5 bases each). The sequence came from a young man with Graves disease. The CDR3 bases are TGTGCCAGCCGGAGAGGGACGGGCACAGATACGCAGTATTTT. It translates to CASRRGTGTDTQYF.